Given below is one T cell receptor (beta chain) in context. Its antigen remains undetermined. One base away there is no much larger clone; base qualities are not given. The data were obtained in a study of OX40 agonist ivuxolimab in advanced cancers. About the investigation overall: Ivuxolimab was an agonistic, fully human IgG2 monoclonal antibody directed against OX40 (CD134), a costimulatory receptor. Prior anti-PD-1, anti-PD-L1 or anti-CTLA-4 therapy was permitted, and approximately 40% of dose-escalation patients had received checkpoint inhibitors. Partial responses occurred in three dose-escalation patients: two with cutaneous melanoma and one with hepatocellular carcinoma. Peripheral TCRbeta sequencing aimed to test whether ivuxolimab altered TCR sequence diversity and caused clonal T-cell expansion. The paper describes the monotherapy dose-escalation part (N = 52 patients) of the phase I trial of ivuxolimab. The dose-escalation cohort was about 83% male with a mean age of about 54 years, ranging from roughly 20 to 80. Among the roughly 52 dose-escalation patients, approximately 20 had hepatocellular carcinoma, around 15 melanoma, 9 renal cell carcinoma and 9 head and neck cancer. Intravenous ivuxolimab was administered to patients every 2 weeks at six dose levels: 0.01, 0.1, 0.3, 1.5, 3 and 10 mg/kg. What the authors observed across the whole study: In partial responders in the 0.1-3.0 mg/kg groups, normalized peripheral clonal expansion was found to be among the lowest, especially among CD8+ T cells. After ivuxolimab, CD8+ T cells had more expanded clones than CD4+ T cells on average. Low levels of normalized T-cell clonal expansion were also seen in some nonresponding patients. Antigen specificity was not determined for the clonally expanded peripheral T cells. At doses from 0.1 to 3.0 mg/kg, clonal expansion was seen in both CD4+ and CD8+ blood T cells between baseline and week 6.

To sequence the TCRbeta CDR3 region, genomic DNA was isolated from the sorted cells. TCRbeta CDR3 regions were sequenced using the immunoSEQ Assay. Here the immuneACCESS table is served through TCRdb, limited to in-frame sequences with V and J called. Missing clones are a known gap in these copies; in checked studies unresolved V genes cover under half, and the rest lacks a known reason. The sample records roughly 60,000 clones, around 93% of which are singletons. Approximately 0.44% of the sample goes to the ten largest clones. The CDR3 sequence holds 15 residues, the cysteine and phenylalanine included. Only the CDR3 portion is preserved as DNA: 45 bases, with reading frame beginning at the first base. The trim is 1 base for V and 1 base for J, with a gap of 10 bases between the germline ends. CDR1 is given as SGHTA and CDR2 as FQGNSA, both from the germline V gene. Patients with a history of autoimmune disease or receiving systemic immunosuppression were excluded from the trial. Peripheral blood for TCR sequencing was collected from all dose cohorts at baseline, on cycle 4 day 1, and on cycle 7 day 1. Samples came from an open-label, multicenter, first-in-human phase I dose-escalation trial of ivuxolimab. Adults with locally advanced or metastatic head and neck squamous cell, hepatocellular, melanoma or renal cell carcinoma were enrolled in the trial. Before TCR sequencing, CD4+ and CD8+ T cells were separately sorted from peripheral blood.

This material consisted of CD4+ or CD8+ T cells sorted from blood, taken in a trial of the OX40 agonist ivuxolimab. The V and J segments used are TRBV7-2 and TRBJ2-5; the D gene is perhaps TRBD2, on 6 matching bases. The sequence was obtained from an adult with an advanced solid tumor such as melanoma, head and neck, liver or kidney cancer. This receptor carries the CDR3 CASSLVAGTQETQYF. The DNA is TGTGCCAGCAGCTTAGTGGCGGGGACCCAAGAGACCCAGTACTTC.